These 25 T cell receptor beta chains came from one sample sequenced in a study of T cells in Graves' hyperthyroidism and ophthalmopathy (dated by TCRdb to between 2018 and 2020). Library preparation was by multiplex PCR. TCRdb names Illumina HiSeq 2000 as the instrument used. Amplification of TCR beta CDR3 regions was carried out from RNA transcripts. The first round of RT-PCR for the TCR CDR3 was performed with the HTBI primer set and the Qiagen OneStep RT-PCR kit. TCRdb ran its own pipeline on the public reads, namely fastp trimming at Q25 and MiXCR clone calling, and kept in-frame beta chains. Rows are unified per CDR3 protein, each entry keeping the most common DNA and genes. This sample lists some 500,000 distinct CDR3 sequences; 16% were detected once. Of the sample, 25% to 35% falls within the top ten clones. Input material: blood. These receptors all stem from a woman aged 25 to 45 with Graves' ophthalmopathy.

This clonotype was counted many times. The chain has TRBV7-2 and TRBJ2-3, with 12 bases that match TRBD2. V trimming: 8 bases; J trimming: 6 bases; junction bases outside the gene matches: 3. The CDR3 extends over 13 amino acids. CDR1 is SGHTA and CDR2 is FQGNSA in the germline V gene. As DNA, the CDR3 is TGTGCCAGCGCTAGCGGGAGGGCGGATACGCAGTATTTT. Its translation: CASASGRADTQYF.

A few counts support this clonotype. The genes are TRBV19 and TRBJ2-1; D is unclear. Trimming removed 2 bases from V and 6 bases from J, with 11 bases in between. CDR1 is LNHDA, CDR2 SQIVND, per germline (reference sequence). This CDR3 has 14 amino acids. For the CDR3, the DNA is TGTGCCAGTAGTATATATTTCGGTGCCAATGAGCAGTTCTTC. Translation: CASSIYFGANEQFF.

About this clonotype: It may be a read error: a sequence one base away is much more abundant. The chain combines TRBV28 with TRBJ1-5; 10 bases match TRBD1. Germline CDR1 MDHEN, CDR2 SYDVKM. The CDR3 spans 15 residues. V trimming: 7 bases; J trimming: 6 bases; junction bases outside the gene matches: 9. This CDR3 is CASNDGQGVIQPQHF. DNA of the CDR3: TGTGCCAGCAATGACGGACAGGGGGTGATTCAGCCCCAGCATTTT.

This clonotype came up many times. The chain joins TRBV20-1 to TRBJ2-4; a possible D gene is TRBD1 (7 bases). The germline V gene encodes CDR1 DFQATT and CDR2 SNEGSKA (reference sequence). The CDR3 is made up of 16 amino acids. V lost 5 bases and J lost 3, with 20 bases in between. CDR3 sequence: CSAVTGPGVYKNIQYF. CDR3 sequence (DNA): TGCAGTGCTGTGACAGGGCCGGGGGTCTACAAAAACATTCAGTACTTC.

This clonotype appeared a few times. The gene calls are TRBV6-5 and TRBJ1-3, with 10 positions matching TRBD1. V lost 2 bases, J lost 0 bases, and 7 bases stayed unmatched. The CDR3 is 18 residues long. Germline V CDR1 and CDR2: MNHEY, SVGAGI. In DNA, the CDR3 is TGTGCCAGCAGTTACAGAGGGACAGGGGTTTCCTCTGGAAACACCATATATTTT. Amino acid sequence: CASSYRGTGVSSGNTIYF.

This clonotype came up a few times. V gene TRBV7-3 combines with J gene TRBJ2-3; D possibly corresponds to TRBD1 (6 bases). The CDR3 loop spans 16 amino acids. The ends were cut back, 0 bases at V and 0 bases at J, with 10 bases in the middle. Germline V gene sequence: CDR1 SGHTA, CDR2 FQGTGA. CDR3: CASSLTGAASTDTQYF. The CDR3 nucleotides read TGTGCCAGCAGCTTAACGGGGGCAGCTAGCACAGATACGCAGTATTTT.

The rearrangement uses TRBV5-4 and TRBJ1-3; TRBD1 aligns across 7 bases. The CDR3 runs 14 residues. J lost 2 bases, V lost 4 bases, and 3 bases had no gene match. The germline V gene has CDR1 SGHNT and CDR2 YYREEE (reference sequence). This CDR3 reads CASSRDRAGNTIYF. In DNA form, the CDR3 reads TGTGCCAGCAGCCGAGACAGGGCTGGAAACACCATATATTTT.

This clonotype was detected ten times or more. The rearrangement links TRBV7-3 to TRBJ1-5; D is unclear. CDR1 SGHTA and CDR2 FQGTGA come from the germline V gene. This CDR3 contains 19 residues. Trimming took 2 bases from V and 0 from J, leaving 20 bases between them. The CDR3 region has the DNA TGTGCCAGCAGCTTAGCTACCAGGAAATCCCTCAATAGCAATCAGCCCCAGCATTTT. As protein: CASSLATRKSLNSNQPQHF.

The sample holds many counts of this clonotype. DNA for the CDR3: TGTGCCAGCAGCTTCGGAGGGAGGGGGAATGAGCAGTTCTTC. It is translated as CASSFGGRGNEQFF. This chain links TRBV7-2 with TRBJ2-1, with D possibly TRBD2 on 7 matching bases. CDR1 SGHTA and CDR2 FQGNSA come from the germline V gene. CDR3 length: 14 residues. Trimming took 3 bases from V and 7 from J, leaving 13 bases between them.

This chain connects TRBV6-2 or TRBV6-3 to TRBJ2-1; D remains unclear. CDR1 is MNHEY, CDR2 SVGEGT, per germline. The V gene lost 1 base and the J gene lost 0 bases, with 10 bases spanning the gap. This CDR3 has 16 amino acids. The CDR3 region is CASSYYRGTSYNEQFF. CDR3 DNA: TGTGCCAGCAGTTACTACCGCGGAACCTCCTACAATGAGCAGTTCTTC.

The J gene is TRBJ2-1, the V gene TRBV24-1; tentative D call: TRBD2 (5 bases). Per germline, CDR1 KGHDR and CDR2 SFDVKD. CDR3 length: 14 residues. With 5 bases removed from V and 0 bases from J, the gap between germline ends came to 7 bases. CDR3 amino acids: CATSGESSYNEQFF. The CDR3 DNA follows: TGTGCCACCAGTGGGGAGAGCTCCTACAATGAGCAGTTCTTC.

This clonotype was seen repeatedly, ten times or more. The chain carries TRBV7-3 and TRBJ2-1; D remains unclear. Between the trimmed V and J ends, which lost 1 base and 8 bases, there was a span of 12 bases. Germline CDR1 SGHTA, CDR2 FQGTGA. The CDR3 runs 14 residues. CDR3 DNA sequence: TGTGCCAGCAGCTTAAATAGGCTAGTCGATGAGCAGTTCTTC. It encodes CASSLNRLVDEQFF.

V gene TRBV7-3 combines with J gene TRBJ2-1, with 9 bases matching TRBD1. The germline V gene encodes CDR1 SGHTA and CDR2 FQGTGA. There are 15 residues in the CDR3. The V and J ends lost 4 bases and 6 bases, in that order; junction bases with no gene match: 7. The CDR3 region is CASSSSGTGPNEQFF. The DNA of the CDR3 is TGTGCCAGCAGCTCATCCGGGACAGGGCCCAATGAGCAGTTCTTC. The entire variable domain, with the rest obtained from reference TRBV7-3 and TRBJ2-1, is as follows: GAGVSQTPSNKVTEKGKYVELRCDPISGHTALYWYRQSLGQGPEFLIYFQGTGAADDSGLPNDRFFAVRPEGSVSTLKIQRTERGDSAVYLCASSSSGTGPNEQFFGPGTRLTVL.

The table lists this clonotype with a few counts. The rearrangement links TRBV6-1 to TRBJ2-5; no firm D call. Per germline, CDR1 MNHNS and CDR2 SASEGT. There are 14 residues in the CDR3. V was clipped by 5 bases and J by 2 bases, with 12 bases between them. The CDR3 spells CASSTSNRQETQYF. For the CDR3, the DNA is TGTGCCAGCAGTACCTCTAACCGGCAAGAGACCCAGTACTTC.

The chain combines TRBV4-2 with TRBJ2-7, with TRBD2 identical over 14 bases. V trimming: 4 bases; J trimming: 7 bases; junction bases outside the gene matches: 9. This CDR3 region has 16 residues. Germline CDR1 LGHNA, CDR2 YNFKEQ. The CDR3 is CASSLPGLAGVGEQYF. CDR3 bases: TGTGCCAGCAGCCTTCCGGGACTAGCGGGAGTAGGAGAGCAGTACTTC.

The CDR3 bases are TGTGCCAGCAGCCCCGGGACAGGCAATAATGAAAAACTGTTTTTT. Translated, it gives CASSPGTGNNEKLFF. The gene calls are TRBV7-3 and TRBJ1-4; 8 nucleotides align to TRBD1. Germline V gives CDR1 SGHTA, CDR2 FQGTGA. The CDR3 totals 15 residues. The junction had 6 bases not matched to a gene; V was cut back by 5 bases and J by 4 bases.

The chain uses TRBV5-1 and TRBJ2-2; D call uncertain. The V end lost 2 bases, the J end lost 4 bases, and 6 bases lay between the germline ends. CDR3 length: 13 residues. CDR1 is SGHRS and CDR2 is YFSETQ in the germline V gene. The CDR3 region is CASSFAVTGELFF. CDR3 bases: TGCGCCAGCAGCTTTGCGGTCACCGGGGAGCTGTTTTTT.

The V and J genes are TRBV19 and TRBJ2-7; no firm D call. Germline CDR1 and CDR2: LNHDA and SQIVND (reference sequence). V was clipped by 3 bases and J by 2 bases, with 14 bases between them. The CDR3 extends over 15 amino acids. CDR3 residues: CASSMGLDVAYEQYF. The CDR3 coding sequence is TGTGCCAGTAGTATGGGATTAGATGTCGCCTACGAGCAGTACTTC.

A few counts support this clonotype. The V and J genes are TRBV5-1 and TRBJ2-2; D is possibly TRBD2 (6 bases). The germline V and J ends were trimmed by 7 bases and 1 base, with 14 bases remaining between them. The CDR3 is 15 amino acids. Germline CDR1 SGHRS, CDR2 YFSETQ. This CDR3 reads CASHPAGQNTGELFF. The CDR3 nucleotides are TGCGCCAGCCATCCCGCGGGGCAGAACACCGGGGAGCTGTTTTTT. Complete variable domain (other parts from reference TRBV5-1 and TRBJ2-2): KAGVTQTPRYLIKTRGQQVTLSCSPISGHRSVSWYQQTPGQGLQFLFEYFSETQRNKGNFPGRFSGRQFSNSRSEMNVSTLELGDSALYLCASHPAGQNTGELFFGEGSRLTVL.

This clonotype was seen repeatedly, ten times or more. This chain links TRBV7-9 with TRBJ1-1; D is unresolved. V was cut by 1 base and J by 1 base, with 7 bases left in between. Germline assignment: CDR1 SEHNR and CDR2 FQNEAQ (reference sequence). This CDR3 has 14 residues. CDR3 amino acids: CASSLVIPNTEAFF. The CDR3 bases are TGTGCCAGCAGCTTAGTGATCCCGAACACTGAAGCTTTCTTT. Using reference TRBV7-9 and TRBJ1-1 for the parts outside the CDR3, the full variable domain is DTGVSQNPRHKITKRGQNVTFRCDPISEHNRLYWYRQTLGQGPEFLTYFQNEAQLEKSRLLSDRFSAERPKGSFSTLEIQRTEQGDSAMYLCASSLVIPNTEAFFGQGTRLTVV.

In this sample, this clonotype turned up many times. The chain is built from TRBV27 and TRBJ1-1, with D perhaps TRBD1 (6 bases). Germline V lookup: CDR1 MNHEY, CDR2 SMNVEV (reference sequence). The CDR3 has 15 amino acids. V lost 7 bases and J 0 bases, leaving 15 bases between the germline ends. The DNA of the CDR3 is TGTGCCAGCACTCGACTGGGGGGCTTGAACACTGAAGCTTTCTTT. Its protein is CASTRLGGLNTEAFF.

J is TRBJ1-1 and V is TRBV7-2; 10 nucleotides align to TRBD1. The CDR3 totals 15 residues. Germline CDR1 SGHTA, CDR2 FQGNSA. J lost 6 bases, V lost 4 bases, and 8 bases had no gene match. This CDR3 reads CASSWGQGIGPEAFF. DNA of the CDR3: TGTGCCAGCAGCTGGGGACAGGGGATTGGTCCTGAAGCTTTCTTT.

The CDR3 coding sequence is TGTGCCAGTAGTGCAGGGACTAGCGGGAGGGCCAACTTTTATGAGCAGTTCTTC. It yields the protein CASSAGTSGRANFYEQFF. V and J are TRBV19 and TRBJ2-1, with 16 bases aligning to TRBD2. CDR1 and CDR2 from the germline V gene are LNHDA and SQIVND (reference sequence). The junction had 12 bases not matched to a gene; V was cut back by 5 bases and J by 8 bases. CDR3 size: 18 residues.

The chain has TRBV28 and TRBJ2-5; D might be TRBD1 (6 bases). The CDR3 has 13 residues. V was clipped by 5 bases and J by 5 bases, with 12 bases between them. Germline CDR1 reads MDHEN; CDR2 reads SYDVKM. DNA of the CDR3: TGTGCCAGCAGTAAGGGCCAGGGGGAGACCCAGTACTTC. This gives the protein CASSKGQGETQYF.

This clonotype has just a few counts. The chain has TRBV7-9 and TRBJ2-5; TRBD1 aligns across 10 bases. CDR1 is SEHNR, CDR2 FQNEAQ, per germline (reference sequence). J was trimmed by 4 bases and V by 1 base; bases with no gene match: 6. CDR3 length: 16 amino acids. DNA of the CDR3: TGTGCCAGCAGCTTAGGGATTGGACAGGGGGTAGAGACCCAGTACTTC. Translation: CASSLGIGQGVETQYF.